Each of the 20 T cell receptor beta chains below was sequenced from the same sample in a study of shared clonotypes between healthy human individuals. Profiled with immunoSEQ multiplex PCR; TCRdb holds only in-frame clones, not every one. The table records 490,000 or so clones, 76% of them present only once. Source material: PBMCs. These receptors came from a middle-aged woman in good health. Some clones in this sample may be carry-over from other donors' samples.

The chain links TRBV29-1 to TRBJ2-4; the match to TRBD2 covers 9 bases. CDR1 and CDR2 (germline): SQVTM, ANQGSEA. The V segment lost 4 bases and the J segment 8 bases; nucleotides outside the gene matches: 9. The CDR3 length is 14 residues. CDR3 sequence (DNA): TGCAGCGTTGCAACGGTAGCGGGAGCGCACATTCAGTACTTC. It translates to CSVATVAGAHIQYF.

This clone showed up just once. The V gene is TRBV11-2, the J gene TRBJ2-2; maybe TRBD2 (6 bases). The CDR3 spans 15 residues. The germline gives CDR1 SGHAT, CDR2 FQNNGV. The ends were cut back, 3 bases at V and 4 bases at J, with 12 bases in the middle. CDR3 amino acids: CASSFRAGPTGELFF. CDR3 sequence (DNA): TGTGCCAGCAGCTTCAGGGCGGGGCCCACCGGGGAGCTGTTTTTT.

This chain's CDR3 is CASSLAGSQAYEQYF. CDR3 DNA sequence: TGTGCCAGCAGCTTGGCGGGTAGCCAAGCCTACGAGCAGTACTTC. This chain connects TRBV7-2 to TRBJ2-7; tentatively, D is TRBD2 (5 bases). Between the trimmed V and J ends, which lost 3 bases and 2 bases, there was a span of 14 bases. This CDR3 spans 15 amino acids. Germline values: CDR1 SGHTA, CDR2 FQGNSA.

J is TRBJ2-1 and V is TRBV28; 7 bases align to TRBD2. Germline trimming cut 11 bases from V and 5 bases from J; bases unmatched to any gene: 6. From germline, CDR1 is MDHEN and CDR2 SYDVKM. The CDR3 contains 12 residues. CDR3 nucleotide sequence: TGTGCCCTCCAGCGGGGTCACAATGAGCAGTTCTTC. This translates into CALQRGHNEQFF.

This rearrangement joins TRBV5-1 to TRBJ2-4; 8 bases are shared with TRBD1. V was clipped by 3 bases and J by 8 bases; unmatched bases: 7. Per germline, CDR1 SGHRS and CDR2 YFSETQ. The CDR3 loop spans 14 amino acids. This CDR3 reads CASSSTQGAYIQYF. The CDR3 region has the DNA TGCGCCAGCAGCTCGACCCAGGGGGCGTACATTCAGTACTTC.

The V call is TRBV11-1, the J call TRBJ1-5; D is unresolved. This CDR3 contains 13 residues. Trimming removed 0 bases from V and 7 bases from J, with 7 bases in between. Per germline, CDR1 SGHAT and CDR2 FQDESV (reference sequence). CDR3: CASSLAPSQPQHF. DNA for the CDR3: TGTGCCAGCAGCTTAGCTCCCTCCCAGCCCCAGCATTTT. Filled out from reference TRBV11-1 and TRBJ1-5, the complete variable domain reads EAEVAQSPRYKITEKSQAVAFWCDPISGHATLYWYRQILGQGPELLVQFQDESVVDDSQLPKDRFSAERLKGVDSTLKIQPAELGDSAMYLCASSLAPSQPQHFGDGTRLSIL.

The chain links TRBV28 to TRBJ1-2, with a weak D call TRBD1 (6 bases). The CDR3 loop spans 14 amino acids. CDR1 MDHEN and CDR2 SYDVKM come from the germline V gene. Trimming took off 6 bases at V and 7 bases at J, with 18 bases between the two ends. The CDR3 DNA sequence: TGTGCCAGCAGGCAAGGGGGGGAGACAGTTGGCTACACCTTC. Translated: CASRQGGETVGYTF.

For this clone: The sample contains more than one DNA sequence encoding this CDR3. The chain couples TRBV5-1 to TRBJ1-5; D remains ambiguous. The CDR3 runs 13 residues. Trimming removed 4 bases at V and 7 bases at J, with 12 bases between. Germline lookup yields CDR1 SGHRS and CDR2 YFSETQ. Here the CDR3 DNA reads TGCGCCAGCAGCCCTCGGGTGGGCCAGCCCCAGCATTTT. It specifies CASSPRVGQPQHF. Full variable domain (missing parts from reference TRBV5-1 and TRBJ1-5): KAGVTQTPRYLIKTRGQQVTLSCSPISGHRSVSWYQQTPGQGLQFLFEYFSETQRNKGNFPGRFSGRQFSNSRSEMNVSTLELGDSALYLCASSPRVGQPQHFGDGTRLSIL.

As to this clone: A read error is likely here: a far larger clone is one base away. At the DNA level, this CDR3 is encoded by other sequences in the same sample as well. V usage is TRBV30 and J usage is TRBJ2-1; D possibly matches TRBD1 or TRBD2 (5 bases each). In germline, CDR1 is GTSNPN, CDR2 SVGIG (reference sequence). Trimming shortened V by 3 bases and J by 9 bases, and 12 bases separated the two germline ends. The CDR3 has 12 residues. CDR3 nucleotide sequence: TGTGCCTGGAGCGTATGGGGGAGTGAGCAGTTCTTC. Protein: CAWSVWGSEQFF.

V gene TRBV2 combines with J gene TRBJ1-2; D is uncertain. Germline lookup yields CDR1 SNHLY and CDR2 FYNNEI. The CDR3 is 12 residues long. The germline V and J ends were trimmed by 5 bases and 8 bases, with 12 bases remaining between them. The CDR3, as DNA: TGTGCCAGCAGTCCCCGGCCCGACGGCTACACCTTC. Amino acid sequence: CASSPRPDGYTF.

V and J are TRBV7-6 and TRBJ2-3; D unclear. Germline V gene sequence: CDR1 SGHVS, CDR2 FNYEAQ. Deletions cut 3 bases from V and 4 bases from J, with 5 bases between. This CDR3 has 12 amino acids. Here the CDR3 DNA reads TGTGCCAGCAGCTTTTTCTCAGATACGCAGTATTTT. Translating it yields CASSFFSDTQYF. The whole variable domain, remainder taken from reference TRBV7-6 and TRBJ2-3, is GAGVSQSPRYKVTKRGQDVALRCDPISGHVSLYWYRQALGQGPEFLTYFNYEAQQDKSGLPNDRFSAERPEGSISTLTIQRTEQRDSAMYRCASSFFSDTQYFGPGTRLTVL.

The J gene is TRBJ2-3, the V gene TRBV7-3; 11 bases align to TRBD2. CDR3 length: 15 amino acids. Germline CDR1 reads SGHTA; CDR2 reads FQGTGA. The ends lost 3 bases at V and 5 bases at J; junction bases unmatched: 4. This chain's CDR3 is CASSFDGLAGDTQYF. The CDR3 DNA reads TGTGCCAGCAGCTTCGATGGACTAGCGGGAGATACGCAGTATTTT.

The V and J genes are TRBV9 and TRBJ1-6, with 9 bases matching TRBD1. The CDR3 is 19 amino acids. CDR1 and CDR2 (germline): SGDLS, YYNGEE. Trimming at V came to 0 bases and at J to 2 bases, leaving 9 bases not matched to a gene. The CDR3 region has the DNA TGTGCCAGCAGCGTAGACCCCGGGGACAGGGTAACCTATAATTCACCCCTCCACTTT. It specifies CASSVDPGDRVTYNSPLHF.

The rearrangement uses TRBV6-5 and TRBJ2-1; 7 bases map to TRBD1. Per germline, CDR1 MNHEY and CDR2 SVGAGI. The CDR3 length is 16 residues. V lost 0 bases, J lost 8 bases, and 10 bases stayed unmatched. The CDR3, as DNA: TGTGCCAGCAGTTACTCCCCCCTGGGCAGGGGGTATGAGCAGTTCTTC. Translated, it gives CASSYSPLGRGYEQFF.

V usage is TRBV21-1 and J usage is TRBJ2-7; the DNA was not used to check the table's D call, TRBD2. TRBV21-1 is recorded as a pseudogene. The CDR3 extends over 14 amino acids. The CDR3 DNA sequence: TGTGCCAGCAGCAAAGCAACGCGGGGCCACGAGCAGTACTTC. Its translation: CASSKATRGHEQYF.

The chain uses TRBV5-1 and TRBJ1-3; D call uncertain. From germline, CDR1 is SGHRS and CDR2 YFSETQ. This CDR3 region has 15 residues. V gave up 7 bases and J gave up 2 bases, with 16 bases separating them. This chain's CDR3 is CASSGEGGTGNTIYF. The CDR3 coding sequence is TGCGCCAGCTCCGGGGAGGGTGGAACTGGAAACACCATATATTTT.

This chain joins TRBV28 and TRBJ2-3; 7 bases are a match to TRBD2. Germline V lookup: CDR1 MDHEN, CDR2 SYDVKM. V lost 5 bases and J lost 2; bases outside the gene matches: 7. The CDR3 is made up of 15 amino acids. The CDR3 sequence: CASSSSSGYTDTQYF. The CDR3 coding sequence is TGTGCCAGCAGTAGCTCTAGCGGATACACAGATACGCAGTATTTT.

This sequence joins TRBV10-1 and TRBJ2-2; 9 bases agree with TRBD2. The CDR3 is 15 amino acids. Germline V gene lookup returns CDR1 WNHNN and CDR2 SYGVQD (reference sequence). With V trimmed by 2 bases and J by 5 bases, 3 bases remained unmatched. In DNA, the CDR3 is TGCGCCAGCAGTGAGCCGCGGGGGGGTACCGGGGAGCTGTTTTTT. Encoded protein: CASSEPRGGTGELFF.

On this clone: Within the sample, other DNA sequences also encode this same CDR3. V usage is TRBV7-9 and J usage is TRBJ2-5, with 9 nucleotides matching TRBD1. The germline V gene has CDR1 SEHNR and CDR2 FQNEAQ (reference sequence). V was clipped by 5 bases and J by 4 bases; unmatched bases: 2. CDR3 length: 13 amino acids. CDR3 sequence reads: CASSLTGGETQYF. CDR3 sequence (DNA): TGTGCCAGCAGCCTGACAGGGGGAGAGACCCAGTACTTC.

The chain uses TRBV15 and TRBJ1-5; D gene ambiguous. With 3 bases removed from V and 0 bases from J, the gap between germline ends came to 9 bases. The CDR3 is 15 amino acids. CDR1 and CDR2 from the germline V gene are LNHNV and YYDKDF (reference sequence). The DNA for the CDR3 is TGTGCCACCAGCAGGGACGGGATTAGCAATCAGCCCCAGCATTTT. The encoded protein is CATSRDGISNQPQHF.